These 15 T cell receptor beta chains were all obtained from the same sample, sequenced in a study of naive CD8 T cells in extremely preterm neonates (dated by TCRdb to between 2016 and 2019). Library preparation used the immunoSEQ multiplex PCR assay. Imported from immuneACCESS, the table was reduced by TCRdb to in-frame sequences with V and J called. These copies leave out some clones; in studies compared against another copy, an unresolved V gene accounts for under half, and the cause of the remainder is not known. This sample is represented by 5,500 to 8,500 clones; nearly 98% of them were singletons. The top ten hold roughly 0.35% of the sample. Sequencing was performed on naive CD8+ T cells from blood. The receptors derive from a human donor in good health.

The chain recombines TRBV30 with TRBJ2-7; D is unclear. The CDR3 length is 14 residues. Trimming took off 0 bases at V and 0 bases at J, with 9 bases between the two ends. The germline CDR1 and CDR2 sequences are GTSNPN and SVGIG (reference sequence). CDR3 in amino acids: CAWSVGTGSYEQYF. The CDR3 bases are TGTGCCTGGAGTGTTGGAACGGGCTCCTACGAGCAGTACTTC. Drawing the rest from reference TRBV30 and TRBJ2-7, the complete variable domain is SQTIHQWPATLVQPVGSPLSLECTVEGTSNPNLYWYRQAAGRGLQLLFYSVGIGQISSEVPQNLSASRPQDRQFILSSKKLLLSDSGFYLCAWSVGTGSYEQYFGPGTRLTVT.

This clone has just one count. The chain employs TRBV9 and TRBJ2-7; 7 bases fit TRBD2. This CDR3 is 16 amino acids long. Unmatched junction bases numbered 8, after V lost 0 bases and J lost 2 bases. Germline V gene data show CDR1 as SGDLS and CDR2 as YYNGEE. CDR3 in amino acids: CASSVGSGGGAYEQYF. DNA for the CDR3: TGTGCCAGCAGCGTAGGGAGCGGCGGGGGAGCCTACGAGCAGTACTTC. Based on the CDR3 plus reference TRBV9 and TRBJ2-7, the full variable domain is DSGVTQTPKHLITATGQRVTLRCSPRSGDLSVYWYQQSLDQGLQFLIQYYNGEERAKGNILERFSAQQFPDLHSELNLSSLELGDSALYFCASSVGSGGGAYEQYFGPGTRLTVT.

The chain joins TRBV10-3 to TRBJ1-5; D gene unclear. The CDR3 length is 14 residues. Germline V gene data show CDR1 as ENHRY and CDR2 as SYGVKD. Trimming cost V 0 bases and J 0 bases, with 3 bases left between them. The CDR3 protein is CAISESFSNQPQHF. In DNA form, the CDR3 reads TGTGCCATCAGTGAGTCCTTTAGCAATCAGCCCCAGCATTTT.

The chain links TRBV5-8 to TRBJ1-1, with D perhaps TRBD1 (6 bases). Germline V gene data show CDR1 as SGHTS and CDR2 as YDEGEE. Trimming stripped 0 bases from V and 0 bases from J, with 9 bases between. CDR3 length equals 15 residues. The DNA for the CDR3 is TGTGCCAGCAGCTTGGGGACAGCTATGAACACTGAAGCTTTCTTT. Protein: CASSLGTAMNTEAFF.

V gene TRBV28 combines with J gene TRBJ2-5; 9 bases line up with TRBD2. TRBJ2-7 matches the DNA end more closely, so the J call is doubtful. Per the germline V gene, CDR1 is MDHEN and CDR2 is SYDVKM. This CDR3 has 15 amino acids. CDR3 DNA sequence: TGTGCCAGCAGTTGGGTAGCGGGGGCCCTCTACGAGCAGTACTTC. This translates into CASSWVAGALYEQYF.

The CDR3 reads CAWIPGSTEAFF. CDR3 nucleotide sequence: TGTGCCTGGATTCCAGGGTCCACTGAAGCTTTCTTT. V usage is TRBV30 and J usage is TRBJ1-1; D perhaps matches TRBD1 (5 bases). The CDR3 sequence is 12 residues long. Between the trimmed V and J ends, which lost 4 bases and 4 bases, there was a span of 10 bases. CDR1 GTSNPN and CDR2 SVGIG come from the germline V gene (reference sequence).

The genes are TRBV6-6 and TRBJ2-1; 9 positions match TRBD2. Germline CDR1 and CDR2: MNHNY and SVGAGI (reference sequence). CDR3 length equals 16 residues. Trimming cost V 2 bases and J 2 bases; bases outside gene matches: 4. In nucleotides, the CDR3 is TGTGCCAGCAGTTACCAAACTAGCGGGCCCTACAATGAGCAGTTCTTC. Translating it yields CASSYQTSGPYNEQFF.

The chain links TRBV19 to TRBJ1-1; TRBD1 is a possible D gene (6 bases). Germline CDR1 LNHDA, CDR2 SQIVND (reference sequence). Trimming cost V 3 bases and J 3 bases, with 14 bases left between them. This CDR3 has 15 amino acids. DNA for the CDR3: TGTGCCAGTAGTATCGCCCGGGGGGCGGACACTGAAGCTTTCTTT. Its protein is CASSIARGADTEAFF.

The chain joins TRBV30 to TRBJ1-1; a possible D gene is TRBD1 (5 bases). The CDR3 sequence is 11 residues long. Germline-derived CDR1 and CDR2 are GTSNPN and SVGIG (reference sequence). With 1 base removed from V and 9 bases from J, the gap between germline ends came to 9 bases. Here the CDR3 reads CAWSEGLKAFF. The CDR3 DNA reads TGTGCCTGGAGTGAGGGGTTAAAAGCTTTCTTT. The full variable domain, its missing parts supplied by reference TRBV30 and TRBJ1-1, is SQTIHQWPATLVQPVGSPLSLECTVEGTSNPNLYWYRQAAGRGLQLLFYSVGIGQISSEVPQNLSASRPQDRQFILSSKKLLLSDSGFYLCAWSEGLKAFFGQGTRLTVV.

The gene calls are TRBV28 and TRBJ2-5; TRBD1 is a possible D gene (5 bases). The end of the DNA is better explained by TRBJ2-7, so the J call may be wrong. The CDR3 contains 12 residues. Germline V gives CDR1 MDHEN, CDR2 SYDVKM. In DNA, the CDR3 is TGTGCCAGCAGAACTCAGGGCTACGAGCAGTACTTC. Amino acids: CASRTQGYEQYF.

The chain is built from TRBV4-1 and TRBJ2-6, with a tentative D call TRBD1 (6 bases). CDR1 and CDR2 from the germline V gene are MGHRA and YSYEKL. V was cut by 3 bases and J by 12 bases, with 21 bases left in between. The CDR3 extends over 16 amino acids. CDR3 protein: CASSHHMGTSTPVLTF. For the CDR3, the DNA is TGCGCCAGCAGCCACCATATGGGGACATCCACCCCCGTCCTGACTTTC.

V gene TRBV27 combines with J gene TRBJ2-5; no firm D call. The CDR3 totals 12 residues. The ends were cut back, 4 bases at V and 0 bases at J, with 3 bases in the middle. The germline CDR1 and CDR2 sequences are MNHEY and SMNVEV (reference sequence). The CDR3 region is CASSSYQETQYF. For the CDR3, the DNA is TGTGCCAGCAGTTCATACCAAGAGACCCAGTACTTC.

This sequence joins TRBV9 and TRBJ1-3, with TRBD1 identical over 7 bases. J was trimmed by 8 bases and V by 3 bases; bases with no gene match: 8. The CDR3 loop spans 14 amino acids. Germline CDR1 reads SGDLS; CDR2 reads YYNGEE. The CDR3 reads CASSGDRVQDTIYF. The DNA for the CDR3 is TGTGCCAGCAGCGGAGACAGGGTCCAGGACACCATATATTTT.

This sequence joins TRBV9 and TRBJ1-6; 8 nucleotides line up with TRBD1. V lost 6 bases to trimming and J lost 5 bases; unmatched junction nucleotides: 1. Germline V CDR1 and CDR2: SGDLS, YYNGEE. CDR3 length: 13 residues. For the CDR3, the DNA is TGTGCCAGCAACAGGGGGGATAATTCACCCCTCCACTTT. Its protein is CASNRGDNSPLHF.

This chain joins TRBV7-9 and TRBJ2-7; D unclear. CDR3 size: 13 residues. The V gene lost 5 bases and the J gene lost 3 bases, with 11 bases spanning the gap. Germline assignment: CDR1 SEHNR and CDR2 FQNEAQ (reference sequence). In DNA, the CDR3 is TGTGCCAGCAGCGCCCTTCTAGACTACGAGCAGTACTTC. Translating gives CASSALLDYEQYF.